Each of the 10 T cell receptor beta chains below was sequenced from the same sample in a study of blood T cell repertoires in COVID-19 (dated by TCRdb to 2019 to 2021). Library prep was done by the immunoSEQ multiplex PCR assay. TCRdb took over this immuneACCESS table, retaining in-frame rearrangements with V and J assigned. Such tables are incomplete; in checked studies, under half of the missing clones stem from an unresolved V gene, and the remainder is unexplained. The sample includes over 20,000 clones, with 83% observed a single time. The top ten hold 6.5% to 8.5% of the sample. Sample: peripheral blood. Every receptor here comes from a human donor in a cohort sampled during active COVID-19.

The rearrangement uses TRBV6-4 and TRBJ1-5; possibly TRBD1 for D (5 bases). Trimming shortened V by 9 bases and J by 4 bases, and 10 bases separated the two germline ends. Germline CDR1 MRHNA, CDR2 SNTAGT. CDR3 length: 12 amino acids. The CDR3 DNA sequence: TGTGCCAGAAGACAGATAAATCAGCCCCAGCATTTT. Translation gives CARRQINQPQHF.

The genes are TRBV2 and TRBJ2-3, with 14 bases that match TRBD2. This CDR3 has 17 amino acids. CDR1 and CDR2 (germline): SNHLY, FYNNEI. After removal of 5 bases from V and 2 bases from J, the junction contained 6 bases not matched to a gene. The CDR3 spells CASSRGLAGATTDTQYF. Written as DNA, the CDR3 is TGTGCCAGCAGTAGGGGACTAGCGGGGGCTACCACAGATACGCAGTATTTT.

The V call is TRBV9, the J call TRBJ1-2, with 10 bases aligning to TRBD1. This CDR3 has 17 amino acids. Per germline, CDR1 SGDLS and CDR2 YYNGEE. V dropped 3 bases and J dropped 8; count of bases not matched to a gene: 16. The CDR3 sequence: CASSAPTGTGAHQGYTF. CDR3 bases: TGTGCCAGCAGCGCACCTACCGGGACAGGGGCCCACCAGGGCTACACCTTC.

This CDR3 is CASSSDFGQYF. CDR3 bases: TGTGCCAGCAGTTCGGACTTTGGGCAGTACTTC. The chain combines TRBV6-6 with TRBJ2-7; a possible D gene is TRBD2 (5 bases). The CDR3 has 11 residues. The germline V gene has CDR1 MNHNY and CDR2 SVGAGI (reference sequence). V was shortened by 4 bases and J by 9 bases, with 10 bases between the two germline ends.

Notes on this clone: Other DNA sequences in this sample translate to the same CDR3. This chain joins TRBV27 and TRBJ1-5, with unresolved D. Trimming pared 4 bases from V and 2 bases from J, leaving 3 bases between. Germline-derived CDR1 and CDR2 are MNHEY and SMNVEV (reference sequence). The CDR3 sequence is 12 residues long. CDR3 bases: TGTGCCAGCAGTTCCGGCAATCAGCCCCAGCATTTT. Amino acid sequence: CASSSGNQPQHF.

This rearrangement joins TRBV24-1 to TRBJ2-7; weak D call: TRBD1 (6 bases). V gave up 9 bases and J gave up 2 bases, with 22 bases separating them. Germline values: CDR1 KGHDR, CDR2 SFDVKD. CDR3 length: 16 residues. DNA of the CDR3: TGTGCCACCCCCCTATGGGGGCGTAGAATCACCTACGAGCAGTACTTC. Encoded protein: CATPLWGRRITYEQYF.

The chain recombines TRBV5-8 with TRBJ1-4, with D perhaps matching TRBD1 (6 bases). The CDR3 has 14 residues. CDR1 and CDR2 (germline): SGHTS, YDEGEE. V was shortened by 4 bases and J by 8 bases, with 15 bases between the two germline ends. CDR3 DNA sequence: TGTGCCAGCAGCCGATCGGGGGGCAGGGAAAAACTGTTTTTT. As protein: CASSRSGGREKLFF.

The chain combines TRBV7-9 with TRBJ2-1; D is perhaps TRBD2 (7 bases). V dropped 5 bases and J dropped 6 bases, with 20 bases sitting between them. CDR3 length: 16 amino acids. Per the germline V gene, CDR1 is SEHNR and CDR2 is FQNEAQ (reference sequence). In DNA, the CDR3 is TGTGCCAGCAGCCCTCTCCGAGGGGGGGCCTCCAATGAGCAGTTCTTC. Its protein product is CASSPLRGGASNEQFF.

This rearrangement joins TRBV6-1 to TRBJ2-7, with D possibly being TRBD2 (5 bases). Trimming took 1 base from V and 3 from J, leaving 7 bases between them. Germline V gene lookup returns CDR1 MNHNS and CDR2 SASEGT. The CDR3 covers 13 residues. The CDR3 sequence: CASSEGRDYEQYF. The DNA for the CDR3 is TGTGCCAGCAGTGAAGGACGGGACTACGAGCAGTACTTC.

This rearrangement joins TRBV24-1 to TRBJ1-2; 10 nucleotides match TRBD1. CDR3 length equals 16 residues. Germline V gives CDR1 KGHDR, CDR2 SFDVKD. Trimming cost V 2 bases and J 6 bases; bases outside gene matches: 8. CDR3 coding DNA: TGTGCCACCAGTGATTCTATCCGGACAGGGGGTCATGGCTACACCTTC. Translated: CATSDSIRTGGHGYTF.